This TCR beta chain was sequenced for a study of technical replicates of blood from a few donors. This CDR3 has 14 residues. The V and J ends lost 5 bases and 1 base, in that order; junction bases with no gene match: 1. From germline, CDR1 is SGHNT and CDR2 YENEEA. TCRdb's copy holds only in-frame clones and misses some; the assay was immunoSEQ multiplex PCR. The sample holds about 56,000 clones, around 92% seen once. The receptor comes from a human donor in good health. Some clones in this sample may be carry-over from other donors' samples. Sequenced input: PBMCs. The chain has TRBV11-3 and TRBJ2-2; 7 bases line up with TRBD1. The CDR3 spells CASSGQENTGELFF. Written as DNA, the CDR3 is TGTGCCAGCAGCGGACAGGAGAACACCGGGGAGCTGTTTTTT.